This record looks at one T cell receptor (beta chain) sequence and its context. The antigen is undetermined. Measurement of FFPE tumor DNA relied on the use of amplified housekeeping genes. TCRdb keeps only in-frame clones here, not all; method: immunoSEQ multiplex PCR. This sample has roughly 180 clones, with approximately 30% found just once. Germline CDR1 and CDR2: GTSNPN and SVGIG (reference sequence). The length of the CDR3 is 14 residues. Trimming took 2 bases from V and 5 from J; bases not matched to a gene: 6. This specimen comes from a study of PD-L1 blockade in urothelial cancer. Across the study: Patients commenced intravenous atezolizumab, 1,200 mg every 3 weeks, in about 2014.

Study-level points and caveats: Those with durable benefit had larger increases in tumor-associated blood clones at 3 weeks.

The chain couples TRBV30 to TRBJ1-5; 7 bases are shared with TRBD1. This TCR was sampled from a man in his sixties or seventies with urothelial cancer. The starting material was tumor tissue, obtained before atezolizumab (anti-PD-L1) treatment. This CDR3 reads CAWSKGQSYQPQHF. The CDR3 nucleotides are TGTGCCTGGAGTAAGGGACAGTCTTATCAGCCCCAGCATTTT.